This T cell receptor (beta chain) was observed in a study of cytomegalovirus exposure and HLA in healthy donors. General observations from the study: Relative to equally common others, HLA-associated TCR beta chains showed greater clonal expansion in a later analysis. Analyses of presence and absence presupposed an approximately uniform sequencing depth across donors.

Germline V gene data show CDR1 as SGHDT and CDR2 as YYEEEE. V shed 6 bases, J shed 4 bases, and the junction held 14 bases outside the gene matches. The CDR3 has 17 amino acids. Regarding this clone: Antigen: not known.

Primers: 60 Vbeta forward and 13 Jbeta reverse. Original processing methods: The authors later counted tens of millions of unique TCR beta chains, roughly 10 million of them shared. TCRdb keeps only in-frame clones here, not all; method: immunoSEQ multiplex PCR. The V and J calls and the clone size are those of that table, but D and trimming were determined from the DNA. This sample has about 98,000 clones, with roughly four fifths found just once. Regarding donors, all were healthy bone marrow donors. This sequence joins TRBV5-6 and TRBJ2-3, with TRBD1 identical over 10 bases. The sample comprised PBMCs. The source is a female donor in good health and CMV-seropositive. CDR3 in amino acids: CASTPVPGQGSPDTQYF. CDR3 DNA: TGTGCCAGCACCCCGGTACCGGGACAGGGGAGCCCAGATACGCAGTATTTT.